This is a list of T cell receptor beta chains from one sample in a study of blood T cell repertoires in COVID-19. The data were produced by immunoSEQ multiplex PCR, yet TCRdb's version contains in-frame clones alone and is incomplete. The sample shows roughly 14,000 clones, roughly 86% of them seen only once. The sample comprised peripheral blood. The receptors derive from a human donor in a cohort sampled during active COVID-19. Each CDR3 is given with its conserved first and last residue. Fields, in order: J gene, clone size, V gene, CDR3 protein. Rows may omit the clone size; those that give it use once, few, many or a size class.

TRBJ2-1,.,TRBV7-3,CASSLERTGALSYNEQFF
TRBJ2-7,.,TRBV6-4,CASSSVDRTSYEQYF
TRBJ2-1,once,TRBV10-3,CAISGSQIDNEQFF
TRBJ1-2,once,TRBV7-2,CASSSQGRGGYGYTF
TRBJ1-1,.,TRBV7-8,CASSPHTGRGYTEAFF
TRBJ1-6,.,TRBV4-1,CASSQNTLESPLHF
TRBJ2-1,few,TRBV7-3,CASSFVGTGSYNEQFF
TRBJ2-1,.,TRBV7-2,CASSWDSINEQFF
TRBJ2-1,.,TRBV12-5,CASGLVPGGPFNEQFF
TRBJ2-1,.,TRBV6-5,CASSLAGGRNEQFF
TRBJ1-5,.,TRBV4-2,CASSLYRDQPQHF
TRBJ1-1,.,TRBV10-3,CAISESRNRGGNTEAFF
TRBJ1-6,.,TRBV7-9,CASSRTGGSYNSPLHF
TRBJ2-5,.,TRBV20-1,CSASIQAVQETQYF
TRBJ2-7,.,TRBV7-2,CASSIRDSSYEQYF
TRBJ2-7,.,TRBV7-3,CASSFSSGFPYEQYF
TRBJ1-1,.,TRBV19,CASSRSTGLNTEAFF
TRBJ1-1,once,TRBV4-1,CASSQETKSGAFF
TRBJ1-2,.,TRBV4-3,CASSQVGQGSQSYTF
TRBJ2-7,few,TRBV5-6,CASSLGAPYEQYF
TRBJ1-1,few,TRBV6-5,CASSRQGAGTEAFF
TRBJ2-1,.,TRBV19,CASSIWAGGFNEQFF
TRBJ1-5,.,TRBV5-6,CASTLGHLDQPQHF
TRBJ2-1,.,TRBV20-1,CSASKAISGALSSYNEQFF
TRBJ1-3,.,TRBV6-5,CASSYGGVGGNTIYF
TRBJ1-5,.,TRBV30,CAWSGWKRDFYNQPQHF
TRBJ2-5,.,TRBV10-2,CASRNARVETQYF
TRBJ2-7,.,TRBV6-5,CASSPGQGSYEQYF
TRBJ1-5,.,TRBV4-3,CASSQDQGARQPQHF
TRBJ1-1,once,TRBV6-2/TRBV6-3,CASSYGEGVGTEAFF
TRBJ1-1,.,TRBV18,CASSQNSGNTEAFF
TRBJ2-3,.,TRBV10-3,CAISGDRENTDTQYF
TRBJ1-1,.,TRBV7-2,CASSLGRVRVDTEAFF
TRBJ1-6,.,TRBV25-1,CASNPTGLDNSPLHF
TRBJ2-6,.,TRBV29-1,CSVREGSGANVLTF
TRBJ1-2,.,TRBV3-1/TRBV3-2,CASSPQFWNSYGYTF
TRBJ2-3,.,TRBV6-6,CASSYGGATDTQYF
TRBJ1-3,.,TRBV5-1,CASSLEAGGAGNTIYF
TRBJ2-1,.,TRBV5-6,CASSLGAGGPGEQFF
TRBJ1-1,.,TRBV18,CASSPGTEGEAFF
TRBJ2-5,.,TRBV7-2,CASSRGGLETQYF
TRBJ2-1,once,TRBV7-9,CASSFGYEQFF
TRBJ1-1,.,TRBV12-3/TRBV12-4,CASSFTGYTEAFF
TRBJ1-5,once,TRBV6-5,CASSGRSNQPQHF
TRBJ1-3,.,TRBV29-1,CSVEDYRGNTIYF
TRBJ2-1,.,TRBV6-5,CASSSQGGPDEQFF
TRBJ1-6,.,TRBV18,CASSPEGAGSPLHF
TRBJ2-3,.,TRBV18,CASSPRTGGADTQYF
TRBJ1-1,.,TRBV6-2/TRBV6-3,CASSYPGHWNTEAFF